This TCR beta chain was found in a study of technical replicates of blood from a few donors. The method was immunoSEQ multiplex PCR; TCRdb's version includes in-frame clones alone and lacks a portion of them. The sample includes roughly 70,000 clones, roughly nine tenths of them seen just once. Per the germline V gene, CDR1 is SGDLS and CDR2 is YYNGEE. The CDR3 extends over 14 amino acids. V shed 3 bases, J shed 3 bases, and the junction held 4 bases outside the gene matches. This chain links TRBV9 with TRBJ2-7, with 9 bases that match TRBD1. The sequencing input was PBMCs. The receptor was isolated from a human donor in good health. Some clones in this sample may be carry-over from other donors' samples. Written as DNA, the CDR3 is TGTGCCAGCAGCGCCGGGACAGGGTTCTACGAGCAGTACTTC. It yields the protein CASSAGTGFYEQYF.